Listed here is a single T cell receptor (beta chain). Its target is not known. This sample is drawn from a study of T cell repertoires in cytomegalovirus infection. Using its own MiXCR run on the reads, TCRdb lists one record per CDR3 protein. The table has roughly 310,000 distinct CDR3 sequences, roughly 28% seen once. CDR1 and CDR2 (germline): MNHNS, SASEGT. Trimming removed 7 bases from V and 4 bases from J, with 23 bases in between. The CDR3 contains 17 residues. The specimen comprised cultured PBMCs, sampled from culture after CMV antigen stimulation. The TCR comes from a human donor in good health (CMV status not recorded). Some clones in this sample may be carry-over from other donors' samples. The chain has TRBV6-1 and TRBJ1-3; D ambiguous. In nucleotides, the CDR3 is TGTGCCAGCATCACCTCGGGTAGGGCGCTGACCGGAAACACCATATATTTT. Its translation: CASITSGRALTGNTIYF.